This T cell receptor beta chain was recovered during a study of vaccination and CD4 T cells after COVID-19. About the study: Subjects got two shots of BNT162b2 or mRNA-1273 vaccine.

This clonotype was found once. Its specificity is not known. An Oncomine TCR Beta short-read assay was used to sequence the DNA from cultured CD4+ T cells. TCRdb ran MiXCR on the PCR reads and lists one entry per CDR3 protein. The data show about 10,000 distinct CDR3 sequences, 70% to 75% seen once. Treatment denoted: 10-day PBMC culture with coronavirus spike peptide pools or control peptides (ViraFEST assay). ViraFEST relied on peptide pools to expand antigen-specific T cells; the TCRs were sequenced afterward. Unmatched junction bases numbered 7, after V lost 7 bases and J lost 5 bases. The CDR3 loop spans 15 amino acids.

Sequences were obtained from CD4+ T cells from blood, cultured in vitro. This TCR was recovered from a human donor who had recovered from COVID-19. This rearrangement joins TRBV12-3 or TRBV12-4 to TRBJ2-2, with 10 bases fitting TRBD1. The CDR3 is CASNADRGHTGELFF. For the CDR3, the DNA is TGTGCCAGCAATGCAGACAGGGGGCATACCGGGGAGCTGTTTTTT.